This T cell receptor beta chain was obtained from a study of Graves' ophthalmopathy and Graves' hyperthyroidism. Germline V CDR1 and CDR2: DFQATT, SNEGSKA (reference sequence). V shed 0 bases and J shed 0 bases, with 15 bases lying between them. The CDR3 has 16 amino acids. Clinical symptoms, serum thyroxine, TRAb, thyroid ultrasound and orbital computed tomography formed the basis of diagnosis. Scientists amplified the TCR beta CDR3 regions from RNA transcripts. Second-round multiplex PCR came after a first-round RT-PCR that employed HTBI primers. One entry per CDR3 protein, called by TCRdb with MiXCR from the multiplex PCR reads. This sample has 260,000 or so distinct CDR3 sequences, with about 46% found just once.

The V gene is TRBV20-1, the J gene TRBJ2-7, with a tentative D call TRBD1 (6 bases). Sequenced input: peripheral blood. The TCR was taken from an adult man with Graves' ophthalmopathy. Written as DNA, the CDR3 is TGCAGTGCTAGAGATACCAGGGGCGCTAGCTCCTACGAGCAGTACTTC. As protein: CSARDTRGASSYEQYF.